The subject of this entry is one T cell receptor (beta chain). Germline V CDR1 and CDR2: SGHTA, FQGNSA. V dropped 5 bases and J dropped 4 bases, with 14 bases sitting between them. The CDR3 has 14 amino acids. The data were produced by immunoSEQ multiplex PCR, yet TCRdb's version contains in-frame clones alone and is incomplete. The sample has about 100,000 clones; more than 85% are singletons. The record originates from a study of blood T cell repertoires in COVID-19. Sequences were obtained from peripheral blood. The chain joins TRBV7-2 to TRBJ1-2; D is possibly TRBD1 (6 bases). The source is a man between 18 and 29 years old with acute or convalescent COVID-19. Here the CDR3 reads CASSPGAEGYGYTF. DNA for the CDR3: TGTGCCAGCAGCCCAGGGGCAGAGGGCTATGGCTACACCTTC.